Below, 6 T cell receptor beta chains from the same sample are listed, as sequenced in a study of PD-1 blockade in classical Hodgkin lymphoma. Time point meaning: cycle 4 day 1 (C4D1), after about 6 weeks of nivolumab. The patients all showed relapse after autologous stem cell transplantation, while their brentuximab vedotin exposure varied. Magnetic negative selection was used to purify CD4+ T cells from PBMCs that had been thawed. The protocol was immunoSEQ multiplex PCR, while the TCRdb copy is restricted to in-frame clones and leaves out a portion. The repertoire holds tens of thousands of clones, with over 80% as singletons. This specimen was CD4+ T cells from blood, taken before the fourth cycle of nivolumab. All receptors come from a human donor with classical Hodgkin lymphoma.

This chain uses TRBV6-1 with TRBJ1-2; D is perhaps TRBD1 (5 bases). The length of the CDR3 is 14 residues. V lost 8 bases, J lost 4 bases, and 17 bases lay in between. CDR1 is MNHNS and CDR2 is SASEGT in the germline V gene. The CDR3 nucleotides read TGTGCCAGCGCCGAGAGAGGGGCCATCTATGGCTACACCTTC. Its protein is CASAERGAIYGYTF.

The V call is TRBV7-2, the J call TRBJ1-2, with D possibly being TRBD1 (6 bases). The CDR3 is made up of 14 amino acids. CDR1 is SGHTA, CDR2 FQGNSA, per germline. Deletions cut 6 bases from V and 3 bases from J, with 14 bases between. This chain's CDR3 is CASSTTGFDYGYTF. The DNA for the CDR3 is TGTGCCAGCAGTACAACAGGGTTTGACTATGGCTACACCTTC.

The rearrangement links TRBV28 to TRBJ1-5; no reliable D call. Germline CDR1 reads MDHEN; CDR2 reads SYDVKM. The CDR3 spans 13 residues. The V gene lost 1 base and the J gene lost 4 bases, with 5 bases spanning the gap. In DNA, the CDR3 is TGTGCCAGCAGTTTATCCCAAAATCAGCCCCAGCATTTT. This translates into CASSLSQNQPQHF.

This clone came up once. The chain links TRBV7-2 to TRBJ2-5, with TRBD2 as a possible D gene (6 bases). The germline V gene has CDR1 SGHTA and CDR2 FQGNSA. V was pared by 1 base and J by 7 bases, with 10 bases between. The CDR3 has 13 residues. Written as DNA, the CDR3 is TGTGCCAGCAGCTTAGGTCCGGGGGTGACCCAGTACTTC. Residues: CASSLGPGVTQYF.

The V and J genes are TRBV18 and TRBJ2-6; 10 bases are shared with TRBD1. The CDR3 is 18 amino acids. Losses at the gene ends were 5 bases for V and 0 bases for J; bases not matched to a gene: 7. CDR1 and CDR2 from the germline V gene are KGHSH and LQKENI. The CDR3 is CASSIRTGGSSGANVLTF. CDR3 DNA: TGTGCCAGCTCAATTCGGACAGGGGGAAGCTCTGGGGCCAACGTCCTGACTTTC.

The chain uses TRBV5-1 and TRBJ1-5; 8 bases align to TRBD1. The germline V gene has CDR1 SGHRS and CDR2 YFSETQ. The CDR3 consists of 14 residues. J lost 5 bases, V lost 4 bases, and 5 bases had no gene match. The CDR3 coding sequence is TGCGCCAGCAGCGCCGGGACAGGCGATCAGCCCCAGCATTTT. It is translated as CASSAGTGDQPQHF.